The clone carrying this T cell receptor (beta chain) was seen more than once but under ten times. Its antigen remains unknown. This specimen comes from a study of cytomegalovirus exposure and HLA in healthy donors. Regarding the study as a whole: Analysis was performed later, and it showed HLA-associated TCR beta chains to be more clonally expanded than equally common others. An analysis that came later showed most CMV-associated TCR beta chains appearing HLA-restricted. Analyses of presence/absence relied on an assumption of roughly uniform sequencing depth across donors.

Use of 60 Vbeta and 13 Jbeta primers characterized the PCR. Libraries were prepared by immunoSEQ multiplex PCR; TCRdb keeps only in-frame clonotypes and omits some of them. The data hold 150,000 or so clones, with around 70% observed a single time. This clonotype was obtained from a man in his thirties or forties in good health and CMV-seronegative. Material for sequencing was PBMCs.

The CDR3 DNA follows: TGTGCCAGCAGTGTTCAACAGAGGAACACTGAAGCTTTCTTT. Translation: CASSVQQRNTEAFF. This chain connects TRBV2 to TRBJ1-1; no clear D. Germline CDR1 and CDR2: SNHLY and FYNNEI. V was cut by 4 bases and J by 1 base, with 10 bases left in between. The CDR3 has 14 residues.